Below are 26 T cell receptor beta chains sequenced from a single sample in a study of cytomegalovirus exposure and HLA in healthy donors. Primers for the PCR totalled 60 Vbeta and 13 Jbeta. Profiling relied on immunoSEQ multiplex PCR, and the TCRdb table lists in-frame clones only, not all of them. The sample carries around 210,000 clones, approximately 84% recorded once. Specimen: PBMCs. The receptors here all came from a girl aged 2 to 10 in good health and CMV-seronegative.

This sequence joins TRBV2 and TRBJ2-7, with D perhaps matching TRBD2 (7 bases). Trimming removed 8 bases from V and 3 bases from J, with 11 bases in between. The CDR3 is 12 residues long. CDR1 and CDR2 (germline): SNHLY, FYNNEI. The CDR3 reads CASWGGVYEQYF. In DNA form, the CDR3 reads TGTGCCAGCTGGGGGGGCGTCTACGAGCAGTACTTC.

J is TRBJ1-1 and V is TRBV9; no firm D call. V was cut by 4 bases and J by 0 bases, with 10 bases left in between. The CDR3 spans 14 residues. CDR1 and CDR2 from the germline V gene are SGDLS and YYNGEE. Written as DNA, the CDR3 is TGTGCCAGCAGCCCAATCAAAATGAACACTGAAGCTTTCTTT. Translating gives CASSPIKMNTEAFF.

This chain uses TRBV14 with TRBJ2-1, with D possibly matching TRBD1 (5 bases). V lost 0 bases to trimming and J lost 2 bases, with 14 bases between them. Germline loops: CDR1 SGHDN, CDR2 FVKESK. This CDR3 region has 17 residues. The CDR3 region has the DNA TGTGCCAGCAGCCAAGAATTTAGGGGCCCTCCCTACAATGAGCAGTTCTTC. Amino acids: CASSQEFRGPPYNEQFF. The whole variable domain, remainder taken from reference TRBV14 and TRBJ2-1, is EAGVTQFPSHSVIEKGQTVTLRCDPISGHDNLYWYRRVMGKEIKFLLHFVKESKQDESGMPNNRFLAERTGGTYSTLKVQPAELEDSGVYFCASSQEFRGPPYNEQFFGPGTRLTVL.

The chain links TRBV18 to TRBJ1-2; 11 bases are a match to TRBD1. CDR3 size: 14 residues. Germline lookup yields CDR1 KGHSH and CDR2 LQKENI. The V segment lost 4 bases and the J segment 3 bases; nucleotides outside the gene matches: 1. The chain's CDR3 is CASSRDRGDYGYTF. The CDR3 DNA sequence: TGTGCCAGCTCACGGGACAGGGGGGACTATGGCTACACCTTC. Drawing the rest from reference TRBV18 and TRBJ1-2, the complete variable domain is NAGVMQNPRHLVRRRGQEARLRCSPMKGHSHVYWYRQLPEEGLKFMVYLQKENIIDESGMPKERFSAEFPKEGPSILRIQQVVRGDSAAYFCASSRDRGDYGYTFGSGTRLTVV.

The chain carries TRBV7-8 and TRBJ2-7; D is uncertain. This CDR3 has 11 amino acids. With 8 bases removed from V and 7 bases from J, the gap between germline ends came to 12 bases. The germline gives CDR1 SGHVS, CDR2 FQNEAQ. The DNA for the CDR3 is TGTGCCAGCGGCGAGGCGTGGGAGCAGTACTTC. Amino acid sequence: CASGEAWEQYF.

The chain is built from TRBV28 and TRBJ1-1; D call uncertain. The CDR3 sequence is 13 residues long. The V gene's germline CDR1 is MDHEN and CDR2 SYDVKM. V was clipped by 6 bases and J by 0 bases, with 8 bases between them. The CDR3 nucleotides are TGTGCCAGCAGCCCCCCCGTGAACACTGAAGCTTTCTTT. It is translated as CASSPPVNTEAFF.

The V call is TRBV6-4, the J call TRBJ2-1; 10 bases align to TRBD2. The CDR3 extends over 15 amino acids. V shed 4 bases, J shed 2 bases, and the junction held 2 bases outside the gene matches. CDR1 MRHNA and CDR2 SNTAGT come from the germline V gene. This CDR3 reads CASSAGTSAYNEQFF. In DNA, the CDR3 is TGTGCCAGCAGTGCCGGGACTAGCGCCTACAATGAGCAGTTCTTC.

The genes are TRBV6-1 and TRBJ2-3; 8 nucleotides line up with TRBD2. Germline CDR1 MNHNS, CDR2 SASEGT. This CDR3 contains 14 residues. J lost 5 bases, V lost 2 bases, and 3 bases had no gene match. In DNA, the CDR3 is TGTGCCAGCAGTGAACGGGGGGGAAAAGATACGCAGTATTTT. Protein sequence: CASSERGGKDTQYF.

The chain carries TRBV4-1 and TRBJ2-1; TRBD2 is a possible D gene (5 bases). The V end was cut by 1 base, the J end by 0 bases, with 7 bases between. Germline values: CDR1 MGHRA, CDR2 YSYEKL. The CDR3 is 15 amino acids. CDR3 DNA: TGCGCCAGCAGCCAAGGAGGGAGCTCCTACAATGAGCAGTTCTTC. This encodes CASSQGGSSYNEQFF.

The CDR3 region has the DNA TGCGCCAGCAGCCAAGAACGACAGCCGCTAGTTGAAGCTTTCTTT. The encoded protein is CASSQERQPLVEAFF. The chain carries TRBV4-1 and TRBJ1-1; possibly TRBD1 for D (5 bases). The CDR3 runs 15 residues. V was trimmed by 0 bases and J by 7 bases, leaving 15 bases between them. Germline CDR1 reads MGHRA; CDR2 reads YSYEKL.

CDR3 DNA sequence: TGTGCCAGCAGCTACGGGACTAGCGGGAGGGTGAGCACAGATACGCAGTATTTT. Its protein is CASSYGTSGRVSTDTQYF. The gene calls are TRBV13 and TRBJ2-3, with 16 nucleotides matching TRBD2. V lost 4 bases, J lost 0 bases, and 4 bases stayed unmatched. The germline V gene encodes CDR1 PRHDT and CDR2 FYEKMQ (reference sequence). The CDR3 contains 18 residues.

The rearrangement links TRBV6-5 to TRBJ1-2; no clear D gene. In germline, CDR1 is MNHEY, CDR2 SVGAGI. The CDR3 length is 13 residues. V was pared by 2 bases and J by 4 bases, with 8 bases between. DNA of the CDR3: TGTGCCAGCAGTTACGCCACGGGCTATGGCTACACCTTC. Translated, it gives CASSYATGYGYTF.

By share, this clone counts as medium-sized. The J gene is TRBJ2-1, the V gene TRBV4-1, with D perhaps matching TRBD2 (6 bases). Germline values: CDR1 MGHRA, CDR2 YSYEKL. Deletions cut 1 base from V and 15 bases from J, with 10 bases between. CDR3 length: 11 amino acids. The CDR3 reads CASSQGGDPFF. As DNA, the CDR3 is TGCGCCAGCAGCCAAGGCGGGGATCCGTTCTTC.

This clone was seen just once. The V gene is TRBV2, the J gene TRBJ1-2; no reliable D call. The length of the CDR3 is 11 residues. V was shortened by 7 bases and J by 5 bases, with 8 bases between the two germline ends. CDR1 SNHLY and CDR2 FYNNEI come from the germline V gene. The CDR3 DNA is TGTGCCAGCATGGGAGGGTATGGCTACACCTTC. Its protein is CASMGGYGYTF.

For the CDR3, the DNA is TGTGCCAGCAGTTTAACCGGCACACTAAACACTGAAGCTTTCTTT. Protein: CASSLTGTLNTEAFF. V usage is TRBV27 and J usage is TRBJ1-1; D gene ambiguous. The CDR3 is 15 residues long. V was cut by 2 bases and J by 2 bases, with 12 bases left in between. Per germline, CDR1 MNHEY and CDR2 SMNVEV (reference sequence).

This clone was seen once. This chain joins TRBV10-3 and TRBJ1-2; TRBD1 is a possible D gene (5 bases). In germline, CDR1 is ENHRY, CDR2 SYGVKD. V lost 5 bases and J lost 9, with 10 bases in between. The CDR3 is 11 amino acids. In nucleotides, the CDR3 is TGTGCCATCAGTTCCGGGGGAAGCTACACCTTC. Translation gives CAISSGGSYTF.

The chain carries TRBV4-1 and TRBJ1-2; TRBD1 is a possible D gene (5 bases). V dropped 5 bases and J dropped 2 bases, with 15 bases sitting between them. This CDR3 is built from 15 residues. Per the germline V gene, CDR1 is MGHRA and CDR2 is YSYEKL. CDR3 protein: CASSNPLRGNYGYTF. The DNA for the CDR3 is TGCGCCAGCAGCAACCCCTTGCGGGGCAACTATGGCTACACCTTC.

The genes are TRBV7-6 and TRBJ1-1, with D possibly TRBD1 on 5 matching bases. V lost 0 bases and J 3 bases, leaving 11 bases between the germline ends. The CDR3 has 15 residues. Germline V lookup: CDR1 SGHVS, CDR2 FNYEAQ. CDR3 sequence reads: CASSLAFARDTEAFF. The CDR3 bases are TGTGCCAGCAGCTTAGCGTTTGCCAGGGACACTGAAGCTTTCTTT.

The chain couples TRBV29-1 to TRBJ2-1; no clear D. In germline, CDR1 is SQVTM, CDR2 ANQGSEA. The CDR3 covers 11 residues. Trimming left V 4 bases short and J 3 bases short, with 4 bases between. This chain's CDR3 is CSVAVYNEQFF. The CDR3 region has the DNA TGCAGCGTTGCGGTCTACAATGAGCAGTTCTTC.

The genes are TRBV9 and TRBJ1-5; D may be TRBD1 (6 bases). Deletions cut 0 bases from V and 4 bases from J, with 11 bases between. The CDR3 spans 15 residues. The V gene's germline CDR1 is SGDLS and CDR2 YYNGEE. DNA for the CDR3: TGTGCCAGCAGCGTAGACCCGGGACAAAATCAGCCCCAGCATTTT. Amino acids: CASSVDPGQNQPQHF.

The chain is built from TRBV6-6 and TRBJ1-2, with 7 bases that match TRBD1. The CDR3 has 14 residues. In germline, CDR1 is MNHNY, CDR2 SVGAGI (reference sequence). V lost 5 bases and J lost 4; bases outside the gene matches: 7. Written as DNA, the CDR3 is TGTGCCAGCAGTCCCGGGACAGACACCTATGGCTACACCTTC. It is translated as CASSPGTDTYGYTF.

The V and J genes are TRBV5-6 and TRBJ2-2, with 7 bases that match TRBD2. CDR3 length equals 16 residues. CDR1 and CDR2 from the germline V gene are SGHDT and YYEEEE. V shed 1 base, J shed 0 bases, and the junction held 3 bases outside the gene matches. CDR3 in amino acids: CASSLSGGPNTGELFF. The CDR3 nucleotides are TGTGCCAGCAGCTTGTCGGGAGGCCCGAACACCGGGGAGCTGTTTTTT.

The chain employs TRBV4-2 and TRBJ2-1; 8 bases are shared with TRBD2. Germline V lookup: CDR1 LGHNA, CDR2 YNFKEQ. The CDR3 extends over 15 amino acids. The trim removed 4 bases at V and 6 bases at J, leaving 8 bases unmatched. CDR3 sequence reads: CASSRPGGPSNEQFF. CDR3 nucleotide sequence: TGTGCCAGCAGCCGACCGGGGGGGCCTAGCAATGAGCAGTTCTTC.

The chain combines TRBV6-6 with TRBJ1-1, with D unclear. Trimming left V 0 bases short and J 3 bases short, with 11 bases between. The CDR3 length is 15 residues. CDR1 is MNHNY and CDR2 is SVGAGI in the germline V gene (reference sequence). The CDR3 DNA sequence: TGTGCCAGCAGTTACTCGGTGACTAATTACACTGAAGCTTTCTTT. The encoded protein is CASSYSVTNYTEAFF.

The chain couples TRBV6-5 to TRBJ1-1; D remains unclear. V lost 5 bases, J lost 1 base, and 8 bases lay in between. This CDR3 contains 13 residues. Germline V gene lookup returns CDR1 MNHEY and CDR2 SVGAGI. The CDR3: CASSARENTEAFF. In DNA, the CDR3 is TGTGCCAGCAGTGCGAGGGAGAACACTGAAGCTTTCTTT.

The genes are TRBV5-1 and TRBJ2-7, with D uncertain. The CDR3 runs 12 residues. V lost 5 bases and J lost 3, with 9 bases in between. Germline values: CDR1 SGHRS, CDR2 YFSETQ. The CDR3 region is CASRENGYEQYF. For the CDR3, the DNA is TGCGCCAGCAGGGAGAACGGCTACGAGCAGTACTTC.